Below, 5 T cell receptor beta chains from the same sample are listed, as sequenced in a study of blood T cell repertoires in COVID-19. Libraries were prepared by immunoSEQ multiplex PCR; TCRdb keeps only in-frame clonotypes and omits some of them. Counted here are 130,000 to 150,000 clones, roughly 84% occurring once; the ten biggest clones make up around 40%. Input material: peripheral blood. These receptors came from a human donor in a cohort sampled during active COVID-19.

The rearrangement uses TRBV6-1 and TRBJ2-3; D may be TRBD2 (7 bases). This CDR3 has 17 amino acids. Germline V gives CDR1 MNHNS, CDR2 SASEGT. The V end lost 3 bases, the J end lost 2 bases, and 18 bases lay between the germline ends. CDR3 loop: CASSDRALGGATDTQYF. The CDR3, as DNA: TGTGCCAGCAGTGACCGGGCCCTAGGGGGGGCCACAGATACGCAGTATTTT.

This clone was seen a single time. The chain carries TRBV30 and TRBJ1-2, with a tentative D call TRBD1 (5 bases). The CDR3 is made up of 14 amino acids. Germline V lookup: CDR1 GTSNPN, CDR2 SVGIG (reference sequence). Trimming left V 5 bases short and J 2 bases short, with 15 bases between. CDR3 coding DNA: TGTGCCTGGGCTCCTGGGCGGGGGAACTATGGCTACACCTTC. Protein sequence: CAWAPGRGNYGYTF.

The chain employs TRBV3-1 (or the pseudogene TRBV3-2) and TRBJ2-6, with TRBD1 as a possible D gene (6 bases). CDR1 and CDR2 from the germline V gene are LGHDT and YNNKEL (reference sequence). Trimming left V 2 bases short and J 2 bases short, with 10 bases between. This CDR3 comprises 16 residues. The CDR3 nucleotides read TGTGCCAGCAGCCAAAGGGGACAACCTGGGGCCAACGTCCTGACTTTC. Amino acids: CASSQRGQPGANVLTF.

V gene TRBV9 combines with J gene TRBJ2-1; no clear D gene. Germline loops: CDR1 SGDLS, CDR2 YYNGEE. Trimming took off 2 bases at V and 4 bases at J, with 10 bases between the two ends. The CDR3 contains 14 residues. The CDR3 is CASSVDGAYNEQFF. The CDR3 nucleotides are TGTGCCAGCAGCGTCGATGGAGCTTACAATGAGCAGTTCTTC.

V is TRBV2 and J is TRBJ1-2, with D possibly TRBD1 on 6 matching bases. V was shortened by 6 bases and J by 2 bases, with 16 bases between the two germline ends. This CDR3 contains 15 residues. Germline lookup yields CDR1 SNHLY and CDR2 FYNNEI. CDR3 sequence (DNA): TGTGCCAGCAGAAGAAGGACAGTCGTGAACTATGGCTACACCTTC. It translates to CASRRRTVVNYGYTF. Looking up the rest from reference TRBV2 and TRBJ1-2 gives the full variable domain: EPEVTQTPSHQVTQMGQEVILRCVPISNHLYFYWYRQILGQKVEFLVSFYNNEISEKSEIFDDQFSVERPDGSNFTLKIRSTKLEDSAMYFCASRRRTVVNYGYTFGSGTRLTVV.